These 7 T cell receptor beta chains originate from one sample sequenced in a study of OX40 agonist ivuxolimab in advanced cancers. Data came from immunoSEQ multiplex PCR; TCRdb stores just in-frame clones and leaves some out. The sample lists over 100,000 clones; approximately 90% were seen once. The source was CD4+ or CD8+ T cells sorted from blood, collected in a trial of the OX40 agonist ivuxolimab. These receptors came from an adult with an advanced solid tumor such as melanoma, head and neck, liver or kidney cancer.

V gene TRBV15 combines with J gene TRBJ2-6, with 7 positions matching TRBD2. The trim removed 8 bases at V and 0 bases at J, leaving 7 bases unmatched. CDR1 LNHNV and CDR2 YYDKDF come from the germline V gene (reference sequence). This CDR3 has 16 amino acids. The chain's CDR3 is CATSSGTSSGANVLTF. The DNA for the CDR3 is TGTGCCACCTCGAGCGGGACGAGCTCTGGGGCCAACGTCCTGACTTTC.

J is TRBJ2-7 and V is TRBV11-3; TRBD1 agrees at 7 bases. There are 12 residues in the CDR3. Germline loops: CDR1 SGHNT, CDR2 YENEEA. V shed 5 bases, J shed 7 bases, and the junction held 5 bases outside the gene matches. CDR3: CASSPGQEEQYF. CDR3 nucleotide sequence: TGTGCCAGCAGCCCAGGACAGGAAGAGCAGTACTTC.

The CDR3 region is CASSLAPSLTEAFF. CDR3 nucleotides: TGTGCCAGCAGCTTAGCGCCTAGTCTCACTGAAGCTTTCTTT. The chain carries TRBV7-2 and TRBJ1-1; D gene unclear. Germline CDR1 SGHTA, CDR2 FQGNSA. Deletions cut 0 bases from V and 4 bases from J, with 9 bases between. The length of the CDR3 is 14 residues.

This clone was observed once. V gene TRBV6-1 combines with J gene TRBJ1-3; D is ambiguous. V dropped 0 bases and J dropped 3 bases, with 18 bases sitting between them. The CDR3 runs 18 residues. Germline loops: CDR1 MNHNS, CDR2 SASEGT. The CDR3 spells CASSEALLGRISGNTIYF. CDR3 coding DNA: TGTGCCAGCAGTGAAGCGCTTCTAGGACGCATAAGTGGAAACACCATATATTTT.

The V call is TRBV6-6, the J call TRBJ2-1; 11 bases are shared with TRBD2. Trimming at V came to 3 bases and at J to 7 bases, leaving 5 bases not matched to a gene. The CDR3 sequence is 15 residues long. The germline V gene has CDR1 MNHNY and CDR2 SVGAGI (reference sequence). CDR3 DNA: TGTGCCAGCAGTTATTTAGCGGGAGGGAAAAATGAGCAGTTCTTC. Its protein is CASSYLAGGKNEQFF.

The chain is built from TRBV7-9 and TRBJ1-1; D is possibly TRBD1 (6 bases). The germline V and J ends were trimmed by 0 bases and 1 base, with 9 bases remaining between them. Germline values: CDR1 SEHNR, CDR2 FQNEAQ (reference sequence). The CDR3 loop spans 15 amino acids. The CDR3 DNA follows: TGTGCCAGCAGCTTAGCACAGGGAAAGAACACTGAAGCTTTCTTT. This translates into CASSLAQGKNTEAFF.

The count of this clone is one. The rearrangement joins TRBV21-1 to TRBJ1-2. TRBV21-1 counts as a pseudogene. The CDR3 contains 12 residues. The CDR3 DNA follows: TGTGCCAGCAGCAAAGCCCCATTAGGCTACACCTTC. Its protein product is CASSKAPLGYTF.